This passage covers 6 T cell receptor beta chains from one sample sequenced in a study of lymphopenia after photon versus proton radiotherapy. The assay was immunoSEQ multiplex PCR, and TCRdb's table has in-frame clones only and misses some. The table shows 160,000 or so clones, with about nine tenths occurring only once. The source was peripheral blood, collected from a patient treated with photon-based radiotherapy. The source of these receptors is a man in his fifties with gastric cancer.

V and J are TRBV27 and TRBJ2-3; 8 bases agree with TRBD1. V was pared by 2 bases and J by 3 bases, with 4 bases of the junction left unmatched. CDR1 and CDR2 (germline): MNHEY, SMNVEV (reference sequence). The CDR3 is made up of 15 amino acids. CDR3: CASSLQGAQTDTQYF. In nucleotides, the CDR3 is TGTGCCAGCAGTTTACAGGGGGCTCAAACAGATACGCAGTATTTT.

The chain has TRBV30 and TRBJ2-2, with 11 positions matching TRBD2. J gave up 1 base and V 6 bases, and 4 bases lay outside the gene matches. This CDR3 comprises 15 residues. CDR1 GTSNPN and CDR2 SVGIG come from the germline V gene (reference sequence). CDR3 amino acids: CACSGREWNTGELFF. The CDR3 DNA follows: TGTGCCTGTAGCGGGAGGGAATGGAACACCGGGGAGCTGTTTTTT.

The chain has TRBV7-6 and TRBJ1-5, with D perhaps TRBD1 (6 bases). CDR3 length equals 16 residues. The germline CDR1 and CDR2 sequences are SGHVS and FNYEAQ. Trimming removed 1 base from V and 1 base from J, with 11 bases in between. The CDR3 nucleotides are TGTGCCAGCAGCTTAGAGGGGGGAGTCAGCAATCAGCCCCAGCATTTT. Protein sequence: CASSLEGGVSNQPQHF.

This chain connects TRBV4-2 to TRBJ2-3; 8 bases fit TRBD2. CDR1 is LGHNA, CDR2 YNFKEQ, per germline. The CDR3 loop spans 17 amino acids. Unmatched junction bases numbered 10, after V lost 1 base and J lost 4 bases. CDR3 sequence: CASSQGSGRGRADTQYF. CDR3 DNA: TGTGCCAGCAGCCAAGGAAGCGGGAGAGGAAGGGCAGATACGCAGTATTTT.

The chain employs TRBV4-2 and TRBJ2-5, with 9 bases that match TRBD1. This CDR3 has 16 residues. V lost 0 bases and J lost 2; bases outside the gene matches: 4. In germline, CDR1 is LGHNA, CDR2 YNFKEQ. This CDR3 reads CASSQEGDREQETQYF. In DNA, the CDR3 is TGTGCCAGCAGCCAAGAAGGGGACAGGGAACAAGAGACCCAGTACTTC.

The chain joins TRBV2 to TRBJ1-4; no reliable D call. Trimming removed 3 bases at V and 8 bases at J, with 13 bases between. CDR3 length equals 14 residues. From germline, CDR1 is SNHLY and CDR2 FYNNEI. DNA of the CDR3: TGTGCCAGCAGTGACAACCCGACTCTGGAAAAACTGTTTTTT. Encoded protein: CASSDNPTLEKLFF. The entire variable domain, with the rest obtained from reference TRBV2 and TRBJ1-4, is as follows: EPEVTQTPSHQVTQMGQEVILRCVPISNHLYFYWYRQILGQKVEFLVSFYNNEISEKSEIFDDQFSVERPDGSNFTLKIRSTKLEDSAMYFCASSDNPTLEKLFFGSGTQLSVL.